Sequencing of this T cell receptor beta chain was carried out in a study of blood T cell repertoires in COVID-19. Study in general: Sites in the United States, Italy and Spain provided acute and convalescent COVID-19 samples. The analysed material was cDNA or gDNA that came from T cells, B-cell-depleted T cells, or PBMCs.

This clone occurred once. The CDR3 extends over 17 amino acids. Trimming took 7 bases from V and 7 from J, leaving 26 bases between them. Germline V CDR1 and CDR2: SGHTA, FQGNSA. In the authors' workflow: Reference gene primers were amplified, and this amplification served to estimate nucleated cell counts. The method was immunoSEQ multiplex PCR; TCRdb's version includes in-frame clones alone and lacks a portion of them. From that table come the V and J calls and clone size; the DNA was used to work out D and trimming. The data contain about 60,000 clones, around nine tenths of them seen just once; the ten biggest clones take up approximately 3.6%.

Sequenced: peripheral blood. The chain recombines TRBV7-2 with TRBJ1-5; D is unclear. The source is a man between 65 and 79 years old with acute or convalescent COVID-19. Written as DNA, the CDR3 is TGTGCCAGCAACCCATCCCTTTTGTTCGGGGTTAGGCAGCCCCAGCATTTT. Protein: CASNPSLLFGVRQPQHF.